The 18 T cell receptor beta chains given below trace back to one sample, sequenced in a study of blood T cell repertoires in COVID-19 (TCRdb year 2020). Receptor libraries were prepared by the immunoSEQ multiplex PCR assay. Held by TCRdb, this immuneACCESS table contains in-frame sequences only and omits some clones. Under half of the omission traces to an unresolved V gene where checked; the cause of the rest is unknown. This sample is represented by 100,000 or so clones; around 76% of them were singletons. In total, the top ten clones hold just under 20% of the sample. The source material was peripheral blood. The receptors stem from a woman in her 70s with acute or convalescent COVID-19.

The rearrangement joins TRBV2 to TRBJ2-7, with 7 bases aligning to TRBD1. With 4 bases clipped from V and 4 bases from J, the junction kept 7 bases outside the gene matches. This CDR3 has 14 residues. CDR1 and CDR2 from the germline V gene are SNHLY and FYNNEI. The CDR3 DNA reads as TGTGCCAGCAGTGTTAACAGGGGAAGGTACGAGCAGTACTTC. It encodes CASSVNRGRYEQYF.

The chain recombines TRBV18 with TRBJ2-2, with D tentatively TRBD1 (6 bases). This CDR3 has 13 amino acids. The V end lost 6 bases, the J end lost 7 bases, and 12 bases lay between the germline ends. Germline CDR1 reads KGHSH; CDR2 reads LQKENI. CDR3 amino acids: CASSSQGIGELFF. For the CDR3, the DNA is TGTGCCAGCTCGTCACAGGGTATCGGGGAGCTGTTTTTT. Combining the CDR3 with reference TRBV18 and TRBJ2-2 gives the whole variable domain NAGVMQNPRHLVRRRGQEARLRCSPMKGHSHVYWYRQLPEEGLKFMVYLQKENIIDESGMPKERFSAEFPKEGPSILRIQQVVRGDSAAYFCASSSQGIGELFFGEGSRLTVL.

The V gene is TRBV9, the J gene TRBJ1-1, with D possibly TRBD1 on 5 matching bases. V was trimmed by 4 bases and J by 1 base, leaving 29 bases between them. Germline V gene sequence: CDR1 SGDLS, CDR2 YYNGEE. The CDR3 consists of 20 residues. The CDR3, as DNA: TGTGCCAGCAGCTCCACCCAGGGATCTATTGGCGACCTAGAGAACACTGAAGCTTTCTTT. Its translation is CASSSTQGSIGDLENTEAFF. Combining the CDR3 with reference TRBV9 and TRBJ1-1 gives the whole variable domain DSGVTQTPKHLITATGQRVTLRCSPRSGDLSVYWYQQSLDQGLQFLIQYYNGEERAKGNILERFSAQQFPDLHSELNLSSLELGDSALYFCASSSTQGSIGDLENTEAFFGQGTRLTVV.

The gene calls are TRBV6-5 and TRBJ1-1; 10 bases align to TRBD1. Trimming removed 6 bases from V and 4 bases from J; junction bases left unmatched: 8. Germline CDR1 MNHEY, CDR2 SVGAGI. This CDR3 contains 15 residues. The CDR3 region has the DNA TGTGCCAGCAGCCTCGACAGGGGGCGGAGCACTGAAGCTTTCTTT. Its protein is CASSLDRGRSTEAFF.

The CDR3 spells CASRRGRARANTGELFF. For the CDR3, the DNA is TGTGCCAGTAGGAGGGGGAGGGCCCGCGCGAACACCGGGGAGCTGTTTTTT. The rearrangement links TRBV19 to TRBJ2-2, with D perhaps TRBD2 (7 bases). CDR3 length: 17 amino acids. V was trimmed by 6 bases and J by 0 bases, leaving 17 bases between them. Germline values: CDR1 LNHDA, CDR2 SQIVND (reference sequence).

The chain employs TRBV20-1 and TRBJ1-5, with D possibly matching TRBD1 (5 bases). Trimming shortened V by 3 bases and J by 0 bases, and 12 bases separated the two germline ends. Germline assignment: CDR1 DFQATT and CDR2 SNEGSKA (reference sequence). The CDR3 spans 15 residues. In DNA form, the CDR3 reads TGCAGTGCTAGTCTAGGCAGGGCTAGCAATCAGCCCCAGCATTTT. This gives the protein CSASLGRASNQPQHF.

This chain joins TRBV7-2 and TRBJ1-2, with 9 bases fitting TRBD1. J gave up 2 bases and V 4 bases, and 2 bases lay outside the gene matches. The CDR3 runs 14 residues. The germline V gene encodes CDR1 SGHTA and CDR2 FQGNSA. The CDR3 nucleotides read TGTGCCAGCAGCTACACAGGGGGCAACTATGGCTACACCTTC. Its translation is CASSYTGGNYGYTF.

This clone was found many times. CDR3 amino acids: CASTAGVGNQPQHF. The CDR3 region has the DNA TGTGCCAGCACCGCCGGGGTGGGCAATCAGCCCCAGCATTTT. This chain joins TRBV6-6 and TRBJ1-5; D unresolved. The CDR3 covers 14 residues. The germline V and J ends were trimmed by 7 bases and 2 bases, with 12 bases remaining between them. Germline lookup yields CDR1 MNHNY and CDR2 SVGAGI (reference sequence).

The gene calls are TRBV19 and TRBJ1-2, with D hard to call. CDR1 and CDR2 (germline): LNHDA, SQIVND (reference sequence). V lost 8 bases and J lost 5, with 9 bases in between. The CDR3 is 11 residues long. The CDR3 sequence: CASVRDYGYTF. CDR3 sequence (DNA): TGTGCCAGTGTACGCGATTATGGCTACACCTTC.

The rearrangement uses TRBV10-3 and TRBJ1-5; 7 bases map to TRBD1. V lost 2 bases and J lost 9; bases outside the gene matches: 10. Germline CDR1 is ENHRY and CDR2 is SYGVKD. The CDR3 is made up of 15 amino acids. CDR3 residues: CAISETLTGWSPQHF. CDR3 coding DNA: TGTGCCATCAGTGAGACCCTGACAGGGTGGTCGCCCCAGCATTTT.

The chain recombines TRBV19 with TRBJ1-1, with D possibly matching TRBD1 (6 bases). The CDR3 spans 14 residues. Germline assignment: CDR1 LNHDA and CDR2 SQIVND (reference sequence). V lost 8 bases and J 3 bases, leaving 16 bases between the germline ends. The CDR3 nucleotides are TGTGCCAGTCTTGAGATGGGGGCCTACACTGAAGCTTTCTTT. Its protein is CASLEMGAYTEAFF.

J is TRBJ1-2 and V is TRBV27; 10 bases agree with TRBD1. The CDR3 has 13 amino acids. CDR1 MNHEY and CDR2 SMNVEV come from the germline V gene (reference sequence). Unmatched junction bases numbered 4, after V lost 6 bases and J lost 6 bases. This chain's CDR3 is CASRGQGRDGYTF. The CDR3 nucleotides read TGTGCCAGCAGGGGACAGGGGAGGGATGGCTACACCTTC.

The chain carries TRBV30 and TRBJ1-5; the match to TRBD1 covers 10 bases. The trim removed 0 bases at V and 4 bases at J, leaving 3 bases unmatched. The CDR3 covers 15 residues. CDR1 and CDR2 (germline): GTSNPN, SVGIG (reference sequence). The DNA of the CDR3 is TGTGCCTGGAGTGTACGACAGGGGGCGAATCAGCCCCAGCATTTT. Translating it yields CAWSVRQGANQPQHF.

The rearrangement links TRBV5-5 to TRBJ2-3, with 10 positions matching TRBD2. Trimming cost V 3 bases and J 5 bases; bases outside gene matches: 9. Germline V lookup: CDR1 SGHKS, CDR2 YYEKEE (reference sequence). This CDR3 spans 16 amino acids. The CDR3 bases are TGTGCCAGCAGCTATGAAGCGGGGGGGAAGGTAGATACGCAGTATTTT. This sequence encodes CASSYEAGGKVDTQYF.

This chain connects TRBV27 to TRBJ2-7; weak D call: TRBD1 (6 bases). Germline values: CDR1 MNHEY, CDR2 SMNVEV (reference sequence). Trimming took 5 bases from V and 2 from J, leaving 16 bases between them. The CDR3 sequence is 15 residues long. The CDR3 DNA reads TGTGCCAGCAGTCCTCGACAGGATATAGCCTACGAGCAGTACTTC. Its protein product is CASSPRQDIAYEQYF.

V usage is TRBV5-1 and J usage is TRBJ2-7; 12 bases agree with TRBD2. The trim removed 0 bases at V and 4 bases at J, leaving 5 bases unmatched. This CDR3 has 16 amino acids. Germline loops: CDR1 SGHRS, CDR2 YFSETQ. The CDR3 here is CASSLALAGGSYEQYF. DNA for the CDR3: TGCGCCAGCAGCTTGGCACTAGCGGGGGGTTCATACGAGCAGTACTTC.

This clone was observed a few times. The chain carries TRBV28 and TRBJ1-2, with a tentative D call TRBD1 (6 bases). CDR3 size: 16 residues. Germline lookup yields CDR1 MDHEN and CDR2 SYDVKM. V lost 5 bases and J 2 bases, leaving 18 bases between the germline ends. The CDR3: CASSPRTVGGNYGYTF. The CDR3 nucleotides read TGTGCCAGCAGTCCACGGACAGTGGGTGGCAACTATGGCTACACCTTC.

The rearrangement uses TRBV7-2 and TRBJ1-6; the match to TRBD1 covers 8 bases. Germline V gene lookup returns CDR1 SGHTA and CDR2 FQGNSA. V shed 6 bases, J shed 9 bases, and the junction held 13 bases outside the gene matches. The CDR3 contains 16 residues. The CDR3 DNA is TGTGCCAGCAGTTCCCAGGGGGCCCTAAGGGGTTCACCCCTCCACTTT. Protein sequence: CASSSQGALRGSPLHF.